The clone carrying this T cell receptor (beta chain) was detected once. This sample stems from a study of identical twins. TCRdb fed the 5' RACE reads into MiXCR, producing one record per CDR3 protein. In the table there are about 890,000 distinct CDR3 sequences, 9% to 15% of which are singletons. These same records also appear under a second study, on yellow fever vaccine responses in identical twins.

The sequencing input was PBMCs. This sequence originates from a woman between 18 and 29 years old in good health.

CDR3 amino acids: CASSEYPGNEQFF. Written as DNA, the CDR3 is TGTGCCAGCAGTGAATACCCTGGCAATGAGCAGTTCTTC. This chain connects TRBV2 to TRBJ2-1; D is unresolved. This CDR3 has 13 amino acids. From germline, CDR1 is SNHLY and CDR2 FYNNEI. The V gene lost 2 bases and the J gene lost 6 bases, with 8 bases spanning the gap.